This record concerns one T cell receptor beta chain sequence. This specimen belongs to a study of blood T cell repertoires in COVID-19. Using immunoSEQ multiplex PCR, the repertoire was profiled, and TCRdb retains in-frame clones only, with some absent. The sample holds some 210,000 clones; almost 85% are singletons and the top ten take more than 4.5%. The CDR3 spans 15 residues. V was cut by 8 bases and J by 1 base, with 18 bases left in between. Germline loops: CDR1 SGDLS, CDR2 YYNGEE. The receptor comes from a woman aged 70-85 years with active or convalescent COVID-19. Material for sequencing was peripheral blood. V is TRBV9 and J is TRBJ1-1, with D unclear. The CDR3 sequence is CASSTSQSQNTEAFF. Here the CDR3 DNA reads TGTGCCAGTTCAACGTCCCAGTCGCAGAACACTGAAGCTTTCTTT.